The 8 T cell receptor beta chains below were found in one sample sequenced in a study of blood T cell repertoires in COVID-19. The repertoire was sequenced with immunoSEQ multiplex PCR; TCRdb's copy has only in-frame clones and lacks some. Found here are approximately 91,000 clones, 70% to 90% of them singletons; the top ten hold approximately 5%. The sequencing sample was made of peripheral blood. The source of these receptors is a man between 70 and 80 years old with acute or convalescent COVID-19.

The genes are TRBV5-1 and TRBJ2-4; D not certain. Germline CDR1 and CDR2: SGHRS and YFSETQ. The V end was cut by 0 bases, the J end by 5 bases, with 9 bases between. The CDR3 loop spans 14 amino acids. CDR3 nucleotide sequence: TGCGCCAGCAGCTTGGGCGGCTTTGAAAACATTCAGTACTTC. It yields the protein CASSLGGFENIQYF.

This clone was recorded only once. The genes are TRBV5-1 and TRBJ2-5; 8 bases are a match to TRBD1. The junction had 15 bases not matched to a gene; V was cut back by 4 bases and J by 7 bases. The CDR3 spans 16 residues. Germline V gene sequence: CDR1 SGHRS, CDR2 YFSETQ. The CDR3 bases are TGCGCCAGCAGCCTACGTAGGGACAGGAGGGTTACGACCCAGTACTTC. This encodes CASSLRRDRRVTTQYF.

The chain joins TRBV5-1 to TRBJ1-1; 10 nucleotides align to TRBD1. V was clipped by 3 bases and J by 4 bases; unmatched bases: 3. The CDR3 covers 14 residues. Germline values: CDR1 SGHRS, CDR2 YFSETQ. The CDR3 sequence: CASSSTGGGTEAFF. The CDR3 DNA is TGCGCCAGCAGCTCGACAGGGGGCGGCACTGAAGCTTTCTTT. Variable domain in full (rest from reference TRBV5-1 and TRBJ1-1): KAGVTQTPRYLIKTRGQQVTLSCSPISGHRSVSWYQQTPGQGLQFLFEYFSETQRNKGNFPGRFSGRQFSNSRSEMNVSTLELGDSALYLCASSSTGGGTEAFFGQGTRLTVV.

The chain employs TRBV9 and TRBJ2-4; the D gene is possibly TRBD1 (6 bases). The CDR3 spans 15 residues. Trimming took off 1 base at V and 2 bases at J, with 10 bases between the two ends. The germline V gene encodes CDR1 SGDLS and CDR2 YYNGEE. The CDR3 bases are TGTGCCAGCAGCGTACAGGACAGCTCCAAAAACATTCAGTACTTC. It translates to CASSVQDSSKNIQYF.

The CDR3 here is CASSLRTGGGNQPQHF. DNA of the CDR3: TGTGCCAGCAGTCTCAGGACAGGGGGCGGCAATCAGCCCCAGCATTTT. The V gene is TRBV28, the J gene TRBJ1-5, with 11 bases lining up with TRBD1. The J segment lost 2 bases and the V segment lost 5 bases, leaving 5 bases of the junction unmatched. The germline V gene has CDR1 MDHEN and CDR2 SYDVKM. The CDR3 is made up of 16 amino acids.

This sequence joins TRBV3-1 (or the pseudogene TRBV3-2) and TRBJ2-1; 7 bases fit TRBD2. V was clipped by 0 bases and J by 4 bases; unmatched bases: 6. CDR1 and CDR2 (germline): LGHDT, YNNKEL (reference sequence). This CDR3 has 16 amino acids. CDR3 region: CASSQEREGEYNEQFF. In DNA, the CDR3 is TGTGCCAGCAGCCAAGAAAGGGAGGGCGAGTACAATGAGCAGTTCTTC.

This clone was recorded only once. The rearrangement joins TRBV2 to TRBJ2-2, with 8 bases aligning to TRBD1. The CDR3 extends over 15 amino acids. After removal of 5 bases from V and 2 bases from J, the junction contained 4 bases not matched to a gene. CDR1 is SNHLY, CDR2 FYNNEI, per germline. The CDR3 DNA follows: TGTGCCAGCAGTCCCGGGACAGGTAACACCGGGGAGCTGTTTTTT. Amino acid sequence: CASSPGTGNTGELFF. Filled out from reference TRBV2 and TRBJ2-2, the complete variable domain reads EPEVTQTPSHQVTQMGQEVILRCVPISNHLYFYWYRQILGQKVEFLVSFYNNEISEKSEIFDDQFSVERPDGSNFTLKIRSTKLEDSAMYFCASSPGTGNTGELFFGEGSRLTVL.

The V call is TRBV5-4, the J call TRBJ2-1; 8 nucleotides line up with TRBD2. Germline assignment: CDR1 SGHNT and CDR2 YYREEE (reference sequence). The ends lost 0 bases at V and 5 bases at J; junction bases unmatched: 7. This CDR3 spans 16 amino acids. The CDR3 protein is CASSLGTGGPHNEQFF. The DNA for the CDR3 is TGTGCCAGCAGCTTGGGAACGGGGGGGCCCCACAATGAGCAGTTCTTC.